The present TCR beta chain was sequenced within a study of shared clonotypes between healthy human individuals. Study-wide results and limits: Naive subsets, compared against memory subsets, generally had larger estimated richness values.

Only in-frame clones appear in the TCRdb table, and some are missing; sequencing was by immunoSEQ multiplex PCR. The table shows some 2 million clones, with approximately 94% occurring only once. Note on this clone: Its specificity is not known.

CD45RO-negative cells were positively selected for CCR7, leaving out terminally differentiated effector memory CD45RA+ cells. The CDR3 has 17 amino acids. The germline gives CDR1 SGHDT, CDR2 YYEEEE. The V and J ends lost 4 bases and 2 bases, in that order; junction bases with no gene match: 11. The chain uses TRBV5-6 and TRBJ2-2; TRBD1 matches 7 bases. Source material: naive CD8+ T cells sorted from blood. This sequence was found in a man between 18 and 35 years old in good health. The CDR3 is CASSPPTGEDNTGELFF. CDR3 sequence (DNA): TGTGCCAGCAGCCCGCCCACAGGGGAAGATAACACCGGGGAGCTGTTTTTT.